This T cell receptor (beta chain) was observed in a study of blood T cells in healthy people across ages. The sample, 7.5 to 10 milliliters of peripheral blood, was drawn from each donor. The CDR3 sequence is 14 residues long. Germline CDR1 is DFQATT and CDR2 is SNEGSKA (reference sequence). Trimming cost V 2 bases and J 5 bases; bases outside gene matches: 6. The use of a sample-barcoded 5' primer and a J-beta primer mix characterized a second PCR of roughly 6 to 11 cycles. TCRdb reanalysed the 5' RACE reads using MiXCR and keeps one entry per CDR3 protein. This table holds about 830,000 distinct CDR3 sequences, approximately 59% found once.

Sequenced: blood. This receptor was taken from a young man in good health. V usage is TRBV20-1 and J usage is TRBJ2-7, with TRBD2 matching over 10 bases. DNA of the CDR3: TGCAGTGCTAGAAAGACTAGCGGGCGGAACGAGCAGTACTTC. It translates to CSARKTSGRNEQYF.